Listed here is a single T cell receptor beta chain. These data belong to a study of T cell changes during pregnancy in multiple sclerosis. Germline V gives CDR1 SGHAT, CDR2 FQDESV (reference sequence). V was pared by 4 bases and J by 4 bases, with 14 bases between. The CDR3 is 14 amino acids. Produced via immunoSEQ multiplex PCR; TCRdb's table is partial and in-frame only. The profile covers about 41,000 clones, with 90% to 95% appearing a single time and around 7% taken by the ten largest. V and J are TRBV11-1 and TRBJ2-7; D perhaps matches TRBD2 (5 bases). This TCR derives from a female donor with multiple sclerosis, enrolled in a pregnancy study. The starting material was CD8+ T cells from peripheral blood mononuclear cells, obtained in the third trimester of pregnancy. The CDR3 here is CASSYSGSAYEQYF. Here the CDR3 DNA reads TGTGCCAGCAGCTACTCGGGATCTGCATACGAGCAGTACTTC.